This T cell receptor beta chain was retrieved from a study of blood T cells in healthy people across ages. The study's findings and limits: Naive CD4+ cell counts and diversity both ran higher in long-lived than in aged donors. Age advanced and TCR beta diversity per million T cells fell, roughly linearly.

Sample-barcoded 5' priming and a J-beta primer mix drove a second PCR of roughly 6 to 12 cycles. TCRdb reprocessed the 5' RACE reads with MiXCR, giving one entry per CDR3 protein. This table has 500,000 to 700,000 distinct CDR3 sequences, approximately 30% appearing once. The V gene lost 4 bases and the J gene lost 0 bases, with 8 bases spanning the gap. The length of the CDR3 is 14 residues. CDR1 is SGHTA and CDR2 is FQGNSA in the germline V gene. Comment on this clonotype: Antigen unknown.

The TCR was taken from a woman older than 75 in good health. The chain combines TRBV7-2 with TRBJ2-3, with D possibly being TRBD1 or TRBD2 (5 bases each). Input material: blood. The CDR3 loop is CASSYWGSTDTQYF. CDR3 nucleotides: TGTGCCAGCAGCTACTGGGGGAGCACAGATACGCAGTATTTT.